The rows below give T cell receptor beta chains drawn from one sample of a study of CD8 T cells in ankylosing spondylitis. TCRdb independently ran MiXCR on the 5' RACE reads; one entry per CDR3 protein. The sample shows about 130,000 distinct CDR3 sequences, about 7% of them seen only once. Sequenced sample: blood, either unsorted or a sorted T cell fraction (not recorded which). These receptors were collected from a male donor with ankylosing spondylitis or in good health (not recorded which). CDR3s include the opening cysteine and the closing phenylalanine or tryptophan. A D gene is named only where the DNA matches it firmly. Clone size, where shown, is once, few, many, or a class for clones that have expanded.

TRBV28	-	TRBJ1-2	many	CASSLSTWDYGYTF	TGTGCCAGCAGTTTATCGACATGGGACTATGGCTACACCTTC
TRBV18	-	TRBJ2-7	many	CASSPSGSSSYEQYF	TGTGCCAGCTCACCATCAGGCAGCAGCTCCTACGAGCAGTACTTC
TRBV13	-	TRBJ2-7	many	CASRPANRNSYEQYF	TGTGCCAGCAGACCTGCCAACAGGAACTCCTACGAGCAGTACTTC
TRBV12-3/TRBV12-4	-	TRBJ2-7	few	CASSFPGWGEQYF	TGTGCCAGCAGTTTTCCAGGGTGGGGCGAGCAGTACTTC
TRBV20-1	-	TRBJ2-1	-	CSARTGPLPEQFF	TGCAGTGCTCGAACGGGCCCCCTCCCTGAGCAGTTCTTC
TRBV7-9	-	TRBJ1-1	many	CASSQTGIAEAFF	TGTGCCAGCAGCCAAACAGGGATTGCTGAAGCTTTCTTT
TRBV5-1	-	TRBJ1-3	many	CASSSDSRGNTIYF	TGCGCCAGCAGCTCTGACAGCCGAGGGAACACCATATATTTT
TRBV5-1	TRBD1	TRBJ1-3	many	CASSLRPGQQTNSGNTIYF	TGCGCCAGCAGCTTGAGGCCGGGACAGCAAACCAACTCTGGAAACACCATATATTTT
TRBV5-1	-	TRBJ2-5	-	CASSLEAIQETQYF	TGCGCCAGCAGCTTGGAGGCCATACAAGAGACCCAGTACTTC
TRBV7-3	-	TRBJ2-7	many	CASSPTESSYEQYF	TGTGCCAGCAGCCCAACAGAGAGCTCCTACGAGCAGTACTTC
TRBV7-2	-	TRBJ2-4	many	CASSLRSRDRLNIQYF	TGTGCCAGCAGCTTAAGGTCGCGGGATAGGCTAAACATTCAGTACTTC
TRBV12-5	-	TRBJ2-7	-	CASGLALIGTYEQYF	TGTGCTAGTGGTTTGGCTCTTATCGGGACCTACGAGCAGTACTTC
TRBV5-1	TRBD2	TRBJ2-3	many	CASRNLADFTDTQYF	TGCGCCAGCAGAAACCTAGCGGATTTCACAGATACGCAGTATTTT
TRBV12-3/TRBV12-4	-	TRBJ1-5	many	CASTGRENQPQHF	TGTGCCAGCACCGGCCGGGAGAATCAGCCCCAGCATTTT
TRBV10-3	-	TRBJ1-5	many	CAISESNSGGVGQPQHF	TGTGCCATCAGTGAGTCGAATAGCGGAGGGGTTGGTCAGCCCCAGCATTTT
TRBV5-4	TRBD1	TRBJ2-7	few	CASIDRGRDEQYF	TGTGCCAGCATCGACAGGGGCCGAGACGAGCAGTACTTC
TRBV20-1	TRBD1	TRBJ2-1	-	CSARDFGTGDNEQFF	TGCAGTGCCAGAGATTTTGGGACAGGGGACAATGAGCAGTTCTTC
TRBV7-2	TRBD2	TRBJ2-7	many	CASSPRTSSGHEQYF	TGTGCCAGCAGCCCTAGGACTAGCAGTGGCCACGAGCAGTACTTC
TRBV29-1	-	TRBJ2-2	many	CSARQGGAANTGELFF	TGCAGCGCCCGCCAGGGGGGTGCTGCGAACACCGGGGAGCTGTTTTTT
TRBV29-1	-	TRBJ2-7	-	CSGSGGPSYEQYF	TGCAGCGGGTCCGGGGGACCGTCCTACGAGCAGTACTTC
TRBV12-3/TRBV12-4	-	TRBJ2-3	many	CASSARQGRETDTQYF	TGTGCCAGCAGTGCCAGACAGGGGAGGGAAACAGATACGCAGTATTTT
TRBV29-1	-	TRBJ2-7	many	CSVETPGTGFRTYEQYF	TGCAGCGTTGAAACCCCAGGAACAGGGTTCAGGACCTACGAGCAGTACTTC
TRBV5-1	-	TRBJ1-1	many	CASSLRVNTEAFF	TGCGCAAGCAGCTTACGGGTAAACACTGAAGCTTTCTTT
TRBV5-1	TRBD1	TRBJ2-1	many	CASSQPGQGLEQFF	TGCGCCAGCAGCCAACCGGGACAGGGGCTTGAGCAGTTCTTC
TRBV29-1	TRBD2	TRBJ2-3	many	CSVTLSGRLGDTQYF	TGCAGCGTTACCCTTAGCGGGAGGCTGGGAGATACGCAGTATTTT
TRBV30	-	TRBJ2-2	-	CALGRGTGELFF	TGTGCCCTTGGGCGCGGCACCGGGGAGCTGTTTTTT
TRBV7-3	TRBD2	TRBJ2-3	few	CASSLWAGGNHDTQYF	TGTGCCAGCAGCTTATGGGCGGGGGGGAATCATGATACGCAGTATTTT
TRBV25-1	-	TRBJ1-1	many	CASQPGNTEAFF	TGTGCCAGCCAACCCGGGAACACTGAAGCTTTCTTT
TRBV7-2	-	TRBJ1-6	many	CASSPGTGRNSPLHF	TGTGCCAGCAGCCCAGGCACAGGTCGAAATTCACCCCTCCACTTT
TRBV7-9	-	TRBJ1-1	many	CASSYRSPGGVTEAFF	TGTGCCAGCAGTTATCGGTCCCCCGGGGGGGTAACTGAAGCTTTCTTT